This T cell receptor (beta chain) was sequenced in a study of Tregs in tolerant kidney transplant recipients (dated by TCRdb to between 2017 and 2020). In the study overall: Other Treg samples came from a roughly three-day mixed lymphocyte reaction with belatacept, some followed by an approximately 5-day donor restimulation, before sorting recipient CD4+CD25+CD127- cells. Antibodies distinguished recipient from donor cells when sorting primary belatacept mixed lymphocyte reaction cultures. TCRbeta repertoire sequencing was used in a few healthy controls to compare several ways of expanding Tregs specific for an allogeneic donor. The study used TCRbeta sequencing to identify donor-specific regulatory T cells before combined kidney and bone marrow transplantation, then tracked those cells after transplant. Results and caveats for the whole study, not just this receptor: Expanding Tregs with activated donor B cells appeared to identify the most biologically relevant and donor-specific TCRbeta repertoire. Because the study included only a small number of patients, the results must be confirmed in larger populations and under other immunosuppression protocols. Biological reproducibility was not directly addressed, though technical replication error appeared minimal.

Blood from healthy controls was obtained either as purchased buffy coats or from healthy volunteers. Healthy control blood was processed by Ficoll density gradient to PBMCs and cryopreserved; patient PBMCs were collected before and after transplant. This clone was seen more than once but under ten times. Its binding antigen is unknown. Per-base qualities were not stored, and no clone one base away is much larger. For TCRbeta CDR3 sequencing, genomic DNA was extracted from sorted cells using the QIAGEN DNeasy Blood and Tissue Kit. High-throughput TCRbeta CDR3 sequencing, which included PCR amplification with bias correction and internal controls, was done commercially through immunoSEQ. The published analysis was carried out like this. Unique productive TCRbeta sequences were defined by CDR3 nucleotide sequence where primers matched, and otherwise by CDR3 amino acid sequence together with Vbeta and Jbeta genes. Sequences were defined as donor-reactive when expanded at least 5-fold in CFSE-low cells versus unstimulated cells and present at a frequency of at least 0.01% in CFSE-low cells. Jensen-Shannon divergence calculated on the top 100 TCRbeta sequences ranked by frequency was used to measure repertoire divergence. For samples with multiple sequencing runs, sorting error was corrected in each run separately before the runs were combined. Drawn from immuneACCESS, this table holds only the in-frame rearrangements with V and J called that TCRdb kept. Clones are partly lost; checked studies trace under half to an unresolved V gene and leave the rest unexplained. From that table come the V and J calls and clone size; the DNA was used to work out D and trimming. This sample has some 20,000 clones in its table, and approximately 65% of those were observed once. The ten most abundant clones make up 3% to 4% of the sample.

The CDR3 runs 15 residues from the cysteine to the phenylalanine. Solely the CDR3 DNA is kept, with 45 bases framed from the first base. The germline V gene gives CDR1 as MNHEY and CDR2 as SVGAGI. V and J are trimmed by 2 bases and 5 bases, and the gene matches miss 7 bases of the junction. The chain is made from TRBV6-5 and TRBJ2-5; the central 8 bases match TRBD2. This TCR was sampled from a human donor in good health. The source material was Tregs from blood cultured with allogeneic cells. The sequenced DNA is TGTGCCAGCAGTTACGGAGCGGGAGAGTGGGAGACCCAGTACTTC. Translation gives CASSYGAGEWETQYF.